The 16 T cell receptor beta chains below all came from one sample that was sequenced in a study of T cell changes during pregnancy in multiple sclerosis. The data were produced by immunoSEQ multiplex PCR, yet TCRdb's version contains in-frame clones alone and is incomplete. The table lists 50,000 to 65,000 clones, about 96% of them singletons, with 2% to 2.5% in the top ten. The sample consisted of CD8+ T cells from peripheral blood mononuclear cells, taken after pregnancy. These receptors were obtained from a female donor with multiple sclerosis, enrolled in a pregnancy study.

The genes are TRBV4-1 and TRBJ1-5; a possible D gene is TRBD1 (6 bases). V lost 1 base and J 1 base, leaving 17 bases between the germline ends. CDR3 length: 18 residues. Germline V gene lookup returns CDR1 MGHRA and CDR2 YSYEKL. The CDR3 sequence is CASSQGSLGGASNQPQHF. CDR3 DNA sequence: TGCGCCAGCAGCCAAGGGTCCCTTGGGGGCGCGAGCAATCAGCCCCAGCATTTT.

This CDR3 is CASSPTGDLPYEQYF. The CDR3 DNA reads as TGTGCCAGCAGCCCAACGGGGGACTTACCCTACGAGCAGTACTTC. This chain uses TRBV14 with TRBJ2-7, with D tentatively TRBD2 (6 bases). Between the trimmed V and J ends, which lost 4 bases and 2 bases, there was a span of 15 bases. CDR1 is SGHDN and CDR2 is FVKESK in the germline V gene. The CDR3 runs to 15 residues.

The chain joins TRBV7-9 to TRBJ2-7; 7 nucleotides agree with TRBD1. This CDR3 has 15 amino acids. The trim removed 5 bases at V and 5 bases at J, leaving 12 bases unmatched. The germline CDR1 and CDR2 sequences are SEHNR and FQNEAQ (reference sequence). In nucleotides, the CDR3 is TGTGCCAGCAGCGAACAGACAGGGTACTTCCACGAGCAGTACTTC. It codes for CASSEQTGYFHEQYF. Filled out from reference TRBV7-9 and TRBJ2-7, the complete variable domain reads DTGVSQNPRHKITKRGQNVTFRCDPISEHNRLYWYRQTLGQGPEFLTYFQNEAQLEKSRLLSDRFSAERPKGSFSTLEIQRTEQGDSAMYLCASSEQTGYFHEQYFGPGTRLTVT.

For the CDR3, the DNA is TGTGCCAGCATGGACAGCTATAGCAATCAGCCCCAGCATTTT. Amino acid sequence: CASMDSYSNQPQHF. This chain joins TRBV2 and TRBJ1-5, with D perhaps matching TRBD1 (6 bases). There are 14 residues in the CDR3. V was trimmed by 7 bases and J by 0 bases, leaving 10 bases between them. Per germline, CDR1 SNHLY and CDR2 FYNNEI. The full variable domain, its missing parts supplied by reference TRBV2 and TRBJ1-5, is EPEVTQTPSHQVTQMGQEVILRCVPISNHLYFYWYRQILGQKVEFLVSFYNNEISEKSEIFDDQFSVERPDGSNFTLKIRSTKLEDSAMYFCASMDSYSNQPQHFGDGTRLSIL.

The chain carries TRBV5-6 and TRBJ2-3; D is unclear. The germline gives CDR1 SGHDT, CDR2 YYEEEE. Deletions cut 1 base from V and 5 bases from J, with 5 bases between. The CDR3 covers 12 residues. The CDR3 reads CASSLSGDTQYF. CDR3 sequence (DNA): TGTGCCAGCAGCTTGTCCGGAGATACGCAGTATTTT.

This clone occurred once. This chain connects TRBV5-6 to TRBJ2-7, with D possibly TRBD2 on 5 matching bases. Germline V lookup: CDR1 SGHDT, CDR2 YYEEEE. The V end lost 1 base, the J end lost 7 bases, and 12 bases lay between the germline ends. The CDR3 has 13 amino acids. The CDR3 reads CASSLMATGEQYF. The CDR3 bases are TGTGCCAGCAGCTTGATGGCCACGGGGGAGCAGTACTTC.

The chain links TRBV28 to TRBJ2-7; the D gene is possibly TRBD2 (5 bases). The V gene's germline CDR1 is MDHEN and CDR2 SYDVKM. The V end was cut by 10 bases, the J end by 0 bases, with 13 bases between. This CDR3 has 13 residues. The CDR3 bases are TGTGCCATCGAGAGCGGATTCTCCTACGAGCAGTACTTC. Residues: CAIESGFSYEQYF.

The rearrangement uses TRBV7-9 and TRBJ2-1; 8 bases agree with TRBD1. This CDR3 has 16 residues. J gave up 0 bases and V 3 bases, and 4 bases lay outside the gene matches. Germline CDR1 SEHNR, CDR2 FQNEAQ (reference sequence). In DNA, the CDR3 is TGTGCCAGCAGCTTTTTTACAGGGGGCTCCTACAATGAGCAGTTCTTC. The encoded protein is CASSFFTGGSYNEQFF. Complete variable domain (other parts from reference TRBV7-9 and TRBJ2-1): DTGVSQNPRHKITKRGQNVTFRCDPISEHNRLYWYRQTLGQGPEFLTYFQNEAQLEKSRLLSDRFSAERPKGSFSTLEIQRTEQGDSAMYLCASSFFTGGSYNEQFFGPGTRLTVL.

The V and J genes are TRBV19 and TRBJ2-1, with D tentatively TRBD2 (6 bases). Germline V lookup: CDR1 LNHDA, CDR2 SQIVND (reference sequence). The ends were cut back, 7 bases at V and 7 bases at J, with 20 bases in the middle. The CDR3 has 15 amino acids. CDR3 bases: TGTGCCAGTATCGGGGGAGCCTTTGGTTGGAATGAGCAGTTCTTC. The encoded protein is CASIGGAFGWNEQFF.

This clone was detected only once. V gene TRBV5-6 combines with J gene TRBJ2-7, with 7 bases that match TRBD1. With 2 bases clipped from V and 2 bases from J, the junction kept 13 bases outside the gene matches. This CDR3 has 17 amino acids. Germline V gives CDR1 SGHDT, CDR2 YYEEEE. The CDR3 protein is CASSFRGLQGPTYEQYF. The CDR3 DNA is TGTGCCAGCAGCTTCAGGGGGTTACAGGGGCCTACCTACGAGCAGTACTTC.

The J gene is TRBJ2-5, the V gene TRBV14; D might be TRBD2 (7 bases). Germline V gives CDR1 SGHDN, CDR2 FVKESK. The CDR3 is 15 residues long. V was trimmed by 0 bases and J by 5 bases, leaving 13 bases between them. The CDR3 nucleotides read TGTGCCAGCAGCCAAGACTCGGGGGGCAGGGAGACCCAGTACTTC. It is translated as CASSQDSGGRETQYF.

J is TRBJ2-7 and V is TRBV5-4, with D possibly being TRBD2 (5 bases). CDR1 SGHNT and CDR2 YYREEE come from the germline V gene (reference sequence). The V and J ends lost 3 bases and 3 bases respectively, with 16 bases between them. This CDR3 is built from 15 residues. CDR3 nucleotide sequence: TGTGCCAGCAGCTCCTACCGGGGTTTAAGCTACGAGCAGTACTTC. It is translated as CASSSYRGLSYEQYF. Filled out from reference TRBV5-4 and TRBJ2-7, the complete variable domain reads ETGVTQSPTHLIKTRGQQVTLRCSSQSGHNTVSWYQQALGQGPQFIFQYYREEENGRGNFPPRFSGLQFPNYSSELNVNALELDDSALYLCASSSYRGLSYEQYFGPGTRLTVT.

The chain employs TRBV7-9 and TRBJ1-4; D remains ambiguous. The CDR3 is 13 amino acids. The V and J ends lost 7 bases and 12 bases respectively, with 18 bases between them. CDR1 and CDR2 from the germline V gene are SEHNR and FQNEAQ (reference sequence). CDR3 residues: CASTLDGPVELFF. In DNA form, the CDR3 reads TGTGCCAGCACCCTCGATGGCCCTGTTGAACTGTTTTTT.

The genes are TRBV6-5 and TRBJ1-2; 7 bases map to TRBD1. The CDR3 extends over 16 amino acids. Germline V gene data show CDR1 as MNHEY and CDR2 as SVGAGI. V dropped 2 bases and J dropped 2; count of bases not matched to a gene: 8. CDR3 coding DNA: TGTGCCAGCAGTTACGAGCCCCAGGGGGGAAACTATGGCTACACCTTC. Translating gives CASSYEPQGGNYGYTF.

The chain is built from TRBV28 and TRBJ1-1; D possibly corresponds to TRBD1 (5 bases). CDR3 length: 12 amino acids. Germline V gene lookup returns CDR1 MDHEN and CDR2 SYDVKM. The V end was cut by 7 bases, the J end by 5 bases, with 11 bases between. This CDR3 is CASTREGTEAFF. The CDR3 bases are TGTGCCAGCACCCGGGAGGGGACTGAAGCTTTCTTT.

The genes are TRBV19 and TRBJ2-1; maybe TRBD2 (6 bases). CDR1 and CDR2 (germline): LNHDA, SQIVND (reference sequence). V gave up 3 bases and J gave up 5 bases, with 11 bases separating them. The CDR3 is 14 amino acids. CDR3 sequence reads: CASSMGGGHNEQFF. CDR3 DNA: TGTGCCAGTAGTATGGGCGGAGGGCACAATGAGCAGTTCTTC.